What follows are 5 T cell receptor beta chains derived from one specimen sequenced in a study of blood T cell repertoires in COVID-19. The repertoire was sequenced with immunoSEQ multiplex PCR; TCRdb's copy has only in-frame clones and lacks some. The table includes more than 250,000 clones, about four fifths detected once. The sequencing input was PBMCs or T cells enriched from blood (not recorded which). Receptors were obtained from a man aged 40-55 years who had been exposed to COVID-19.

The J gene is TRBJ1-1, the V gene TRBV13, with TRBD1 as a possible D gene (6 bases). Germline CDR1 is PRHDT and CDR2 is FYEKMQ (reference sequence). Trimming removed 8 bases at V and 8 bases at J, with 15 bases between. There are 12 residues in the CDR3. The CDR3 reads CASGWGRGEAFF. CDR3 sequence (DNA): TGTGCCAGCGGCTGGGGGCGAGGGGAAGCTTTCTTT.

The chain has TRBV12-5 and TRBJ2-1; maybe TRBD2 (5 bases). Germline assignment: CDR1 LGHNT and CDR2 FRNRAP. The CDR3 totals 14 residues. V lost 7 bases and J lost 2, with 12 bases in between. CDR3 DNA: TGTGCTAGTGTCCTCTCCGGGACCTACAATGAGCAGTTCTTC. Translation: CASVLSGTYNEQFF.

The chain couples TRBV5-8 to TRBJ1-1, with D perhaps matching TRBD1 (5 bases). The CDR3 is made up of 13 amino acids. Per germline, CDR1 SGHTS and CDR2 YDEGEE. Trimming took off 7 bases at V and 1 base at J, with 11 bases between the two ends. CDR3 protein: CASSRDGNTEAFF. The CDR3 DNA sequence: TGTGCCAGCTCGCGGGACGGGAACACTGAAGCTTTCTTT.

In DNA, the CDR3 is TGTGCCAGCAGCGTGGCAAATTTTATGTGCGCCACAGATACGCAGTATTTT. Protein: CASSVANFMCATDTQYF. V gene TRBV5-4 combines with J gene TRBJ2-3; no definite D call. V was shortened by 4 bases and J by 2 bases, with 20 bases between the two germline ends. Germline assignment: CDR1 SGHNT and CDR2 YYREEE (reference sequence). The CDR3 spans 17 residues.

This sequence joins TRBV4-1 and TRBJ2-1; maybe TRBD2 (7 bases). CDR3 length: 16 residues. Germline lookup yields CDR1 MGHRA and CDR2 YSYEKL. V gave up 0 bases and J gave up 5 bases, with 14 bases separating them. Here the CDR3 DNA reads TGCGCCAGCAGCCAAGAAGGGGAGGGGGGAGACAATGAGCAGTTCTTC. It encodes CASSQEGEGGDNEQFF.